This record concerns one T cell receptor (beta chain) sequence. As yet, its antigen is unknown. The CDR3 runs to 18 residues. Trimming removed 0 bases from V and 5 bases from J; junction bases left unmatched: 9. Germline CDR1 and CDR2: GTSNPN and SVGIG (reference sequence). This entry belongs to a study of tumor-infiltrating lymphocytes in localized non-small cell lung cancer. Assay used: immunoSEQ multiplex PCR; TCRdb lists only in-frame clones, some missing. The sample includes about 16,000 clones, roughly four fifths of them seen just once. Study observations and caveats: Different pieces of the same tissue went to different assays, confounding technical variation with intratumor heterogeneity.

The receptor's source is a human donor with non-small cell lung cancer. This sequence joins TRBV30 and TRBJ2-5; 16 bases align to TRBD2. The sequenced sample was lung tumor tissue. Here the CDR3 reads CAWSVRLGTSGRAETQYF. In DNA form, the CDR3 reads TGTGCCTGGAGTGTACGGTTGGGGACTAGCGGGAGGGCGGAGACCCAGTACTTC.